This T cell receptor beta chain appears in the sequencing data of a study of blood T cell repertoires in COVID-19. Profiled with immunoSEQ multiplex PCR; TCRdb holds only in-frame clones, not every one. The profile shows approximately 300,000 clones, approximately 91% of them singletons. Losses at the gene ends were 2 bases for V and 6 bases for J; bases not matched to a gene: 19. Germline assignment: CDR1 SGHTA and CDR2 FQGTGA. The CDR3 runs to 19 residues. This TCR derives from a man in his fifties or sixties who had recovered from COVID-19. The source material was PBMCs or T cells enriched from blood (not recorded which). The V call is TRBV7-3, the J call TRBJ2-7; 10 bases align to TRBD2. The chain's CDR3 is CASSLAGPSGSLRGAEQYF. CDR3 DNA sequence: TGTGCCAGCAGCTTAGCGGGTCCTAGCGGGAGCCTCCGGGGGGCCGAGCAGTACTTC.